This T cell receptor beta chain was identified in a study of blood T cell repertoires in COVID-19. The sample holds one count of this clone. Under the authors' procedure: Estimated nucleated cell counts came from reference gene primer amplification. Sequencing was performed with immunoSEQ multiplex PCR; in TCRdb, only in-frame clones are kept and a portion is missing. V, J and clone size reflect that table, while D and trimming were determined from the DNA. The table records 200,000 to 300,000 clones, more than 75% of them present only once. From germline, CDR1 is LNHDA and CDR2 SQIVND (reference sequence). V dropped 5 bases and J dropped 3; count of bases not matched to a gene: 10. The CDR3 has 15 residues.

This TCR was sampled from a woman aged 45-59 years who had recovered from COVID-19. Sequences were obtained from PBMCs or T cells enriched from blood (not recorded which). The chain couples TRBV19 to TRBJ2-7; 7 bases match TRBD2. In nucleotides, the CDR3 is TGTGCCAGTAGTCCCCAAGCGGGGCCCAGCTACGAGCAGTACTTC. Protein product: CASSPQAGPSYEQYF.